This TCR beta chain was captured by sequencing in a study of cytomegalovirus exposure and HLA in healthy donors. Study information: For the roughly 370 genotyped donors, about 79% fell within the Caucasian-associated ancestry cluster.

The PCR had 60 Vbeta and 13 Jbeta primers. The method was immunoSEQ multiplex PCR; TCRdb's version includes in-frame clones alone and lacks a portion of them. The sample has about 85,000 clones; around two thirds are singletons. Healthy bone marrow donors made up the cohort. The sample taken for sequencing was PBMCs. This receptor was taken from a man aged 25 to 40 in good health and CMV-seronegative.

CDR3 sequence (DNA): TGTGCCAGCTCACGAAGGGAGCGGGGGCCCTACAATGAGCAGTTCTTC. It specifies CASSRRERGPYNEQFF. The chain links TRBV18 to TRBJ2-1; 8 nucleotides match TRBD2. This CDR3 is 16 amino acids long. V dropped 4 bases and J dropped 2; count of bases not matched to a gene: 7. CDR1 is KGHSH and CDR2 is LQKENI in the germline V gene. Using reference TRBV18 and TRBJ2-1 for the parts outside the CDR3, the full variable domain is NAGVMQNPRHLVRRRGQEARLRCSPMKGHSHVYWYRQLPEEGLKFMVYLQKENIIDESGMPKERFSAEFPKEGPSILRIQQVVRGDSAAYFCASSRRERGPYNEQFFGPGTRLTVL.